A selection of T cell receptor beta chains follows, all from one sample in a study of T cells after yellow fever vaccination. TCRdb called the 5' RACE reads again in MiXCR, with one record for every CDR3 protein. Counted here are roughly 340,000 distinct CDR3 sequences, roughly 8.7% occurring once; the ten biggest clones make up around 17%. The starting material was PBMCs, obtained on the day of the first yellow fever vaccination. These receptors originate from a man between 18 and 29 years old who received the YFV17D yellow fever vaccine. The CDR3 runs from the conserved cysteine through the conserved F or W. The D gene is left open where the match is weak. Size tells how often a clone was seen (once, few, many) or the class of an expanded clone, and some rows leave it out.

TRBD1,-,TRBV6-1,TRBJ1-2,CASSRQGAYGYTF,TGTGCCAGCAGTAGACAGGGGGCGTATGGCTACACCTTC
TRBD1,few,TRBV4-2,TRBJ2-3,CASSQQGGRADTQYF,TGTGCCAGCAGCCAACAAGGGGGCAGGGCGGATACGCAGTATTTT
TRBD2,few,TRBV10-3,TRBJ2-7,CASQISGASYEQYF,TGTGCTTCTCAAATTAGCGGGGCCTCCTACGAGCAGTACTTC
-,-,TRBV4-1,TRBJ1-1,CASSQVTSRGGDTEAFF,TGCGCCAGCAGCCAAGTCACCTCGAGGGGTGGTGACACTGAAGCTTTCTTT
-,many,TRBV6-6,TRBJ1-1,CASSYQGPGEAFF,TGTGCCAGCAGTTATCAGGGGCCTGGTGAAGCTTTCTTT
TRBD2,-,TRBV6-5,TRBJ2-7,CASSYSVGSGGDEQYF,TGTGCCAGCAGTTACTCTGTGGGTAGCGGGGGTGACGAGCAGTACTTC
TRBD2,many,TRBV5-1,TRBJ2-1,CASSPEGGSGGALQFF,TGCGCCAGCAGCCCGGAAGGGGGTAGCGGGGGGGCTCTGCAGTTCTTC
TRBD2,-,TRBV15,TRBJ2-5,CATSRSTSAGQETQYF,TGTGCCACCAGCAGATCGACTAGCGCAGGCCAAGAGACCCAGTACTTC
-,many,TRBV15,TRBJ1-5,CATSSGLWQIYQPQHF,TGTGCCACCAGCAGTGGCCTCTGGCAGATCTATCAGCCCCAGCATTTT
-,many,TRBV7-2,TRBJ2-7,CASSQVAESYEQYF,TGTGCCAGCAGCCAAGTAGCGGAGTCCTACGAGCAGTACTTC
-,-,TRBV7-7,TRBJ2-6,CASSGQGPSGANVLTF,TGTGCTAGCTCCGGCCAAGGCCCCTCTGGGGCCAACGTCCTGACTTTC
-,few,TRBV20-1,TRBJ2-1,CSARVQYNEQFF,TGCAGTGCTAGAGTCCAGTACAATGAGCAGTTCTTC
TRBD1,-,TRBV7-2,TRBJ2-2,CASSSQGAVAGELFF,TGTGCCAGCAGCTCACAGGGGGCAGTGGCCGGGGAGCTGTTTTTT
-,few,TRBV30,TRBJ1-3,CAWSVDGNTIYF,TGTGCCTGGAGTGTAGACGGAAACACCATATATTTT
-,-,TRBV5-1,TRBJ2-3,CASSLQRVFTDTQYF,TGCGCCAGCAGCTTACAGCGGGTCTTCACAGATACGCAGTATTTT
-,few,TRBV6-2/TRBV6-3,TRBJ1-1,CASSNQVPDWINTEAFF,TGTGCCAGCAGTAATCAGGTACCGGATTGGATTAACACTGAAGCTTTCTTT
-,few,TRBV4-1,TRBJ2-4,CASSQAGALDIQYF,TGCGCCAGCAGCCAAGCAGGGGCGTTAGACATTCAGTACTTC
-,many,TRBV12-3/TRBV12-4,TRBJ1-5,CASSPIDRDQPQHF,TGTGCCAGCAGTCCGATTGACAGAGATCAGCCCCAGCATTTT
TRBD1,many,TRBV7-3,TRBJ2-1,CASSRTGDNEQFF,TGTGCCAGCAGCCGGACAGGGGACAATGAGCAGTTCTTC
-,-,TRBV7-2,TRBJ2-5,CASSLISTSEETQYF,TGTGCCAGCAGCTTAATAAGTACCAGCGAAGAGACCCAGTACTTC
-,-,TRBV20-1,TRBJ2-2,CSAKRQGKNTGELFF,TGCAGTGCTAAGCGGCAGGGGAAGAACACCGGGGAGCTGTTTTTT
-,-,TRBV2,TRBJ1-2,CASSPGPGTHYGYTF,TGTGCCAGCAGTCCAGGGCCCGGGACTCACTATGGCTACACCTTC
-,-,TRBV5-6,TRBJ1-2,CASRIWGNYGYTF,TGTGCCAGCAGGATATGGGGGAACTATGGCTACACCTTC
-,few,TRBV11-3,TRBJ1-1,CATPTPGTEAFF,TGTGCCACCCCGACCCCAGGCACTGAAGCTTTCTTT
-,-,TRBV7-2,TRBJ2-2,CASSLVGTVVTGELFF,TGTGCCAGCAGCTTAGTGGGAACCGTAGTTACCGGGGAGCTGTTTTTT
TRBD1,many,TRBV4-3,TRBJ2-1,CASSQGGTGVYNEQFF,TGCGCCAGCAGCCAAGGCGGGACAGGGGTTTACAATGAGCAGTTCTTC
-,few,TRBV4-1,TRBJ2-2,CASSQARLNTGELFF,TGCGCCAGCAGCCAAGCCAGGTTAAACACCGGGGAGCTGTTTTTT
TRBD1,-,TRBV20-1,TRBJ1-5,CSATRDSTNQPQHF,TGCAGTGCTACCCGGGACAGTACGAATCAGCCCCAGCATTTT
-,few,TRBV20-1,TRBJ1-3,CSARVPGNTIYF,TGCAGTGCTAGAGTTCCCGGAAACACCATATATTTT
TRBD1,few,TRBV5-1,TRBJ1-5,CASSPTGGTYQPQHF,TGCGCCAGCAGCCCGACAGGGGGTACCTATCAGCCCCAGCATTTT
TRBD1,few,TRBV5-1,TRBJ1-3,CASSLGRDRTISGNTIYF,TGCGCCAGCAGCTTGGGTCGGGACAGGACGATCTCTGGAAACACCATATATTTT
-,few,TRBV12-3/TRBV12-4,TRBJ1-1,CASSLKADTEAFF,TGTGCCAGCAGTTTAAAGGCGGACACTGAAGCTTTCTTT
TRBD1,few,TRBV10-1,TRBJ2-7,CASSRDRANEQYF,TGCGCCAGCAGCCGGGACAGGGCGAACGAGCAGTACTTC
-,many,TRBV6-5,TRBJ1-6,CASSYQSGAESPLHF,TGTGCCAGCAGTTACCAGTCAGGGGCGGAATCACCCCTCCACTTT
-,few,TRBV4-3,TRBJ2-3,CASSPHEFLGDSNTDTQYF,TGCGCCAGCAGCCCACACGAATTCTTGGGAGACAGCAACACAGATACGCAGTATTTT
-,few,TRBV5-1,TRBJ2-1,CASSLNRESKGANEQFF,TGCGCCAGCAGCTTGAACAGGGAGTCCAAGGGTGCTAATGAGCAGTTCTTC
-,few,TRBV19,TRBJ2-5,CASSIMERETQYF,TGTGCCAGTAGTATTATGGAGCGAGAGACCCAGTACTTC
TRBD2,-,TRBV4-1,TRBJ2-1,CASSQGRRTSEPYNEQFF,TGCGCCAGCAGCCAAGGGCGAAGGACTAGCGAGCCCTACAATGAGCAGTTCTTC
-,-,TRBV19,TRBJ1-5,CASNRLKGSNQPQHF,TGTGCCAGTAACCGTCTGAAGGGGAGCAATCAGCCCCAGCATTTT
TRBD1,many,TRBV6-5,TRBJ2-7,CASSYGTGGPLYEQYF,TGTGCCAGCAGTTACGGCACAGGGGGACCCCTCTACGAGCAGTACTTC
-,few,TRBV29-1,TRBJ2-1,CSVENNNEQFF,TGCAGCGTTGAGAACAACAATGAGCAGTTCTTC
-,-,TRBV12-3/TRBV12-4,TRBJ2-1,CASRDGSYNEQFF,TGTGCCAGCAGGGACGGCTCCTACAATGAGCAGTTCTTC
TRBD2,-,TRBV3-1,TRBJ2-7,CASSQGGGIYEQYF,TGTGCCAGCAGCCAAGGGGGAGGGATCTACGAGCAGTACTTC
TRBD1,-,TRBV7-6,TRBJ2-5,CASSFDREETQYF,TGTGCCAGCAGCTTTGACAGGGAAGAGACCCAGTACTTC
-,-,TRBV11-1,TRBJ1-2,CASSQITLRDRGGYTF,TGTGCCAGCAGCCAAATAACTCTCCGGGACCGAGGAGGCTACACCTTC
TRBD1,few,TRBV20-1,TRBJ1-2,CSVRDRGGYGYTF,TGCAGTGTTCGAGACAGGGGCGGCTATGGCTACACCTTC
-,few,TRBV7-2,TRBJ1-5,CASSWDNFNQPQHF,TGTGCCAGCAGCTGGGACAACTTTAATCAGCCCCAGCATTTT
TRBD1,-,TRBV7-2,TRBJ2-1,CASSITGTGPYNEQFF,TGTGCCAGCAGCATCACCGGGACAGGACCCTACAATGAGCAGTTCTTC
-,many,TRBV5-1,TRBJ2-2,CASSPWDIGTGELFF,TGCGCCAGCAGCCCGTGGGACATCGGGACCGGGGAGCTGTTTTTT
-,-,TRBV25-1,TRBJ2-3,CASSTSGGTSDTQYF,TGTGCCAGCAGTACCTCGGGCGGTACCTCAGATACGCAGTATTTT
TRBD2,many,TRBV4-3,TRBJ2-3,CASSLTSGDTQYF,TGCGCCAGCAGCCTGACTAGCGGGGATACGCAGTATTTT
-,-,TRBV3-1,TRBJ2-7,CASSPDGFRAEQYF,TGTGCCAGCAGTCCAGACGGATTTCGGGCCGAGCAGTACTTC